Sequencing of this TCR beta chain was carried out in a study of T-cell reconstitution after alpha-beta-depleted transplantation in children. The CDR3 length is 13 residues. Germline CDR1 and CDR2: DFQATT and SNEGSKA (reference sequence). After removal of 4 bases from V and 1 base from J, the junction contained 3 bases not matched to a gene. About this clonotype: Antigen: not known.

The TCRbeta library incorporated unique molecular identifiers. From the PCR reads, TCRdb called clonotypes with MiXCR, one entry per CDR3 protein. This table holds around 580,000 distinct CDR3 sequences, 23% found once. The study's findings and limits: T-cell counts and diversity at one year following transplant were attributed mainly to newly produced T cells. Day-60 TCRbeta diversity that was high in some patients was derived from surviving recipient T cells and thymic progenitors. It was reported that alpha-beta T cells came from several hundred expanded graft clones (about two months after transplant).

This chain connects TRBV20-1 to TRBJ1-1; 7 bases are a match to TRBD1. The sequencing used PBMCs, mostly from graft donor cells, collected 360 days after TCRalphabeta/CD19-depleted stem cell transplant. The sequence came from a boy under two years old who had a stem cell transplant for acute myeloid leukemia, so the T cells may come from the graft donor. The CDR3 reads CSATWTGNTEAFF. CDR3 nucleotides: TGCAGTGCTACCTGGACAGGGAACACTGAAGCTTTCTTT.